This T cell receptor (beta chain) was identified during a study of T cells expressing NK-cell markers. Whole-study context: The authors derived TCR beta repertoires from sorted CD3+CD56+NKG2C+, CD3+CD56+NKG2C- and CD3+CD56-NKG2C+ T cells. Seropositivity for HCMV was found in seven of the eight sequenced donors, with one seronegative.

TCRdb re-called the 5' RACE reads and shows each CDR3 protein once, DNA omitted. Its table lists approximately 460,000 distinct CDR3 sequences. The sample was blood T cells: a sorted CD56 or NKG2C T cell subset, CD4+ or CD8+ T cells, or bulk PBMC T cells (not recorded which). The sequence was collected from a woman between 18 and 75 years old in good health.

The CDR3 protein is CSASRPGLLGTEAFF. The V gene is TRBV20-1, the J gene TRBJ1-1; TCRdb names TRBD1, which stays unverified in the absence of DNA. CDR1 DFQATT and CDR2 SNEGSKA come from the germline V gene (reference sequence). The CDR3 runs 15 residues.